This record looks at one T cell receptor (beta chain) sequence and its context. This CDR3 is also generated by other DNA sequences in the sample. Here immunoSEQ multiplex PCR was the method, and the copy in TCRdb shows in-frame clones only, minus some. The sample carries tens of thousands of clones, over 75% recorded once. This sample is drawn from a study of T cell changes during pregnancy in multiple sclerosis. Germline V gene data show CDR1 as SNHLY and CDR2 as FYNNEI. The CDR3 spans 15 residues. Trimming cost V 7 bases and J 4 bases; bases outside gene matches: 10. The receptor was derived from a female donor with multiple sclerosis, enrolled in a pregnancy study. The rearrangement links TRBV2 to TRBJ1-1; TRBD1 matches at 9 bases. This specimen consisted of CD8+ T cells from peripheral blood mononuclear cells, obtained after pregnancy. The CDR3 protein is CASTIGQGRATEAFF. The CDR3 region has the DNA TGTGCCAGCACCATTGGACAGGGGCGTGCCACTGAAGCTTTCTTT.